The source of this TCR beta chain is a study of Graves' ophthalmopathy and Graves' hyperthyroidism. Study-wide background: Cases classed as stable hyperthyroidism had no ophthalmopathy within 18 months of follow-up. Overall study findings and caveats: A model built from 13 signatures distinguished ophthalmopathy from stable hyperthyroidism with roughly 90% sensitivity and about 84% specificity. In blood appeared most of the expanded thyroid clonotypes whose frequency exceeded 0.001.

This CDR3 is 12 amino acids long. V was shortened by 6 bases and J by 5 bases, with 11 bases between the two germline ends. Germline CDR1 is MNHNY and CDR2 is SVGAGI (reference sequence). RNA served as the template for amplifying TCR beta CDR3 regions. HTBI primers were used in a first-round RT-PCR, which preceded a second-round multiplex PCR. TCRdb re-called the multiplex PCR reads through MiXCR, storing one row per CDR3 protein. The sample shows 900,000 to 1,200,000 distinct CDR3 sequences, approximately 35% of them seen only once. This clonotype has only a few counts. Its antigen remains unknown. This clonotype was sampled from an adult man with Graves' hyperthyroidism. V is TRBV6-6 and J is TRBJ2-7, with D possibly being TRBD1 (6 bases). The sequenced sample consisted of peripheral blood or thyroid tissue (not recorded which). The CDR3 DNA is TGTGCCAGCAGGAAGCAGGGGAACGAGCAGTACTTC. This encodes CASRKQGNEQYF.